This T cell receptor beta chain was identified in a study of blood T cell repertoires in COVID-19. Overall study: Spain, Italy and the United States supplied samples that represented acute and convalescent COVID-19. From T cells, B-cell-depleted T cells, or PBMCs came the material, which was cDNA or gDNA.

In the source study's methods: Amplification with reference gene primers provided the estimates of nucleated cell counts. Sequencing was performed with immunoSEQ multiplex PCR; in TCRdb, only in-frame clones are kept and a portion is missing. That table furnishes V, J and clone size, whereas the DNA furnished D and trimming. The repertoire holds 150,000 to 200,000 clones, with 75% to 95% as singletons. Trimming pared 4 bases from V and 7 bases from J, leaving 14 bases between. The CDR3 sequence is 15 residues long. Germline CDR1 reads WSHSY; CDR2 reads SAAADI. Sequencing input: peripheral blood. The chain links TRBV10-2 to TRBJ1-6, with D tentatively TRBD1 (6 bases). The clonotype comes from a man between 50 and 59 years old with acute or convalescent COVID-19. The CDR3 sequence is CASSGGGRGNSPLHF. The CDR3 nucleotides read TGCGCCAGCAGTGGAGGGGGTAGGGGAAATTCACCCCTCCACTTT.